This T cell receptor beta chain was sequenced for a study of PD-1 blockade in classical Hodgkin lymphoma. Trimming left V 3 bases short and J 2 bases short, with 8 bases between. The CDR3 spans 13 residues. Germline-derived CDR1 and CDR2 are SGHKS and YYEKEE (reference sequence). The protocol was immunoSEQ multiplex PCR, while the TCRdb copy is restricted to in-frame clones and leaves out a portion. The table has about 97,000 clones, around 80% seen once. Brentuximab vedotin exposure varied, and every patient relapsed after autologous stem cell transplantation. This receptor was obtained from a human donor with classical Hodgkin lymphoma. The V call is TRBV5-5, the J call TRBJ1-1; D remains unclear. The specimen was peripheral blood mononuclear cells (PBMCs), collected at baseline. Written as DNA, the CDR3 is TGTGCCAGCAGCTCAATAGTCAACACTGAAGCTTTCTTT. Translation: CASSSIVNTEAFF.